Shown below are 2 T cell receptor beta chains from a single sample sequenced in a study of glioma-infiltrating T cells after dendritic cell vaccination. Assay used: immunoSEQ multiplex PCR; TCRdb lists only in-frame clones, some missing. The table has just under 100,000 clones, more than 70% seen once. Time point described: after dendritic cell vaccination, including at tumor progression/relapse. Sequenced material: blood, taken after dendritic cell vaccination. The receptors shown here come from a human donor with glioblastoma.

This chain uses TRBV4-1 with TRBJ2-5; the D gene is possibly TRBD2 (6 bases). The CDR3 extends over 13 amino acids. Trimming shortened V by 0 bases and J by 4 bases, and 6 bases separated the two germline ends. Germline V gives CDR1 MGHRA, CDR2 YSYEKL. The CDR3 DNA reads as TGCGCCAGCAGCCAAGAGGGACTAGAGACCCAGTACTTC. Its translation: CASSQEGLETQYF.

This rearrangement joins TRBV10-3 to TRBJ2-2; 7 bases are a match to TRBD1. The V and J ends lost 6 bases and 1 base, in that order; junction bases with no gene match: 2. There are 14 residues in the CDR3. Germline CDR1 and CDR2: ENHRY and SYGVKD. The CDR3 DNA sequence: TGTGCCATCAGGGACAGGCTGAACACCGGGGAGCTGTTTTTT. This codes for CAIRDRLNTGELFF.